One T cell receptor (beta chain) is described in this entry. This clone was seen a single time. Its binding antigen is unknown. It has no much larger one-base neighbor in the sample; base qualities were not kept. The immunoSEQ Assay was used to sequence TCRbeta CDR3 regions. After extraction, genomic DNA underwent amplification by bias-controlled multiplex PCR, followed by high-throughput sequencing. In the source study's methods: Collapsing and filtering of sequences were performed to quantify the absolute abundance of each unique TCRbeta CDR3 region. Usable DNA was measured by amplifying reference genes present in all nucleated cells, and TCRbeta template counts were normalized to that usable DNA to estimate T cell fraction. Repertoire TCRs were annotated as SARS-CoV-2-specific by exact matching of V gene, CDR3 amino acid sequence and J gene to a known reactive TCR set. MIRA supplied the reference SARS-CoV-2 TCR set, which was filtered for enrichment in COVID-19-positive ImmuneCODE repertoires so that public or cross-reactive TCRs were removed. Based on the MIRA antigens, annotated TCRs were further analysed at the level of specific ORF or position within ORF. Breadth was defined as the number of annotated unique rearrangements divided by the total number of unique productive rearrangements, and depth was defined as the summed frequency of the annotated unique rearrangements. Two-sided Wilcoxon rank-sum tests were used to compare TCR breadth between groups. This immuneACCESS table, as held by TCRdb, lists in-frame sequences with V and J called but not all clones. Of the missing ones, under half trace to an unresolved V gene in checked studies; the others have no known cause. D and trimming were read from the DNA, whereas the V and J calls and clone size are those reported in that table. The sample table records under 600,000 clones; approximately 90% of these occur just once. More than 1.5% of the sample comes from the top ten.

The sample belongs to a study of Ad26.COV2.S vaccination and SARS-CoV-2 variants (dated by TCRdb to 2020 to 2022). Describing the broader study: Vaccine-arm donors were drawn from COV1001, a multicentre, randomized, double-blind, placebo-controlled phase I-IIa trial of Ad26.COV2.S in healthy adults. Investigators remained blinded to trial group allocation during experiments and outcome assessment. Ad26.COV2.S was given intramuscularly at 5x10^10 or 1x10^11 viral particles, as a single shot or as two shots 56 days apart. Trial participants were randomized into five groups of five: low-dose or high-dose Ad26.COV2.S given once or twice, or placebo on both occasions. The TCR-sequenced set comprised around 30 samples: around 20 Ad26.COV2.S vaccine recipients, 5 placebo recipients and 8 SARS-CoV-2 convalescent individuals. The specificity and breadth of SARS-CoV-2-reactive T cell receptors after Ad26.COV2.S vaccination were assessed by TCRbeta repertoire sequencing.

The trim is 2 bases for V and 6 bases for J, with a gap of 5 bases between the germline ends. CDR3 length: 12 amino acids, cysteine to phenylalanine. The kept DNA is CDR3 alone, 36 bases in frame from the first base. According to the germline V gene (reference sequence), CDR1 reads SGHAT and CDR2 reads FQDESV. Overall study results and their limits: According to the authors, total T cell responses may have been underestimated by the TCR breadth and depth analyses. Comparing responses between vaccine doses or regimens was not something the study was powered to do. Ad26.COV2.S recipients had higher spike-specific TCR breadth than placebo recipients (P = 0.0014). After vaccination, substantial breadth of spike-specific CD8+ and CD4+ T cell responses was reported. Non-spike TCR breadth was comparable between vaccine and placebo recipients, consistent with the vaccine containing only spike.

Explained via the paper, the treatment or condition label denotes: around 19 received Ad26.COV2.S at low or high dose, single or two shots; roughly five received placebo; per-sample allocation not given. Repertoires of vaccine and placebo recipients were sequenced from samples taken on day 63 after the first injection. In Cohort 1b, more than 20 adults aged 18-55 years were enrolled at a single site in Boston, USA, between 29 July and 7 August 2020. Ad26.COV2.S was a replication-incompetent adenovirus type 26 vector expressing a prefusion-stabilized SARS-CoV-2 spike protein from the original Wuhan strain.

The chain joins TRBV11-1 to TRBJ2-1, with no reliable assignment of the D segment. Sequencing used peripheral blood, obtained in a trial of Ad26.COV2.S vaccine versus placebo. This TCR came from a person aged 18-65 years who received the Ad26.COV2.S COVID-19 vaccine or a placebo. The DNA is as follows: TGTGCCAGCAGCTTATATCCCAATGAGCAGTTCTTC. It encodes CASSLYPNEQFF.